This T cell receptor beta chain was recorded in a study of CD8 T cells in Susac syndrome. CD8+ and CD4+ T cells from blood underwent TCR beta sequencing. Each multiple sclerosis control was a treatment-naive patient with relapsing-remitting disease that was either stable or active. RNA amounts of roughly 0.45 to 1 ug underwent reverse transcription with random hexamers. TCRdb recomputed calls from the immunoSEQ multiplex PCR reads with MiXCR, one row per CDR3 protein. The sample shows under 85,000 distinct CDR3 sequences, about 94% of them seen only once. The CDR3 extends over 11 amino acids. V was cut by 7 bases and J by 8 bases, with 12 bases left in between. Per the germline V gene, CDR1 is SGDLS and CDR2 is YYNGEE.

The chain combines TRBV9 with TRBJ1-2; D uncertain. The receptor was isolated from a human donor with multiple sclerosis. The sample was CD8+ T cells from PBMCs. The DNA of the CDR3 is TGTGCCAGCGGGAGTCGCGGAGGCTACACCTTC. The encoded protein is CASGSRGGYTF.